This TCR beta chain came from a study of vaccination effects on CD4 cells after COVID-19. The overall study: A couple of convalescent patients each provided a sample, at 16 days and at one week before vaccination.

Prior to sequencing, the ViraFEST assay stimulated PBMC with viral peptide pools, which expanded the antigen-specific CD4+ T cells. Once cultured for approximately ten days, the cells underwent separation to obtain CD4+ T cells. The person had PCR-confirmed SARS-CoV-2 infection between March and December 2020. The culture medium for two million PBMC per well included 10 IU/ml IL-2 and 9 to 10 ug/ml peptides. On both days 3 and 7, half of the culture medium was replaced with IL-2 medium. Of note for this clone: What it recognizes is unknown.

The CDR3 is 15 amino acids. Trimming removed 4 bases from V and 0 bases from J, with 11 bases in between. Germline V CDR1 and CDR2: SGHKS, YYEKEE (reference sequence). Assay used: immunoSEQ multiplex PCR; TCRdb lists only in-frame clones, some missing. The sample lists 40,000 to 50,000 clones, 75% occurring once. This chain links TRBV5-5 with TRBJ1-3; possible D gene TRBD1, 6 bases. The sample was CD4+ T cells from PBMCs cultured with a peptide pool, taken before COVID-19 vaccination. The TCR sequence derives from a human donor who had a prior SARS-CoV-2 infection. CDR3 region: CASSRDRYSGNTIYF. DNA for the CDR3: TGTGCCAGCAGCCGAGACAGGTACTCTGGAAACACCATATATTTT.